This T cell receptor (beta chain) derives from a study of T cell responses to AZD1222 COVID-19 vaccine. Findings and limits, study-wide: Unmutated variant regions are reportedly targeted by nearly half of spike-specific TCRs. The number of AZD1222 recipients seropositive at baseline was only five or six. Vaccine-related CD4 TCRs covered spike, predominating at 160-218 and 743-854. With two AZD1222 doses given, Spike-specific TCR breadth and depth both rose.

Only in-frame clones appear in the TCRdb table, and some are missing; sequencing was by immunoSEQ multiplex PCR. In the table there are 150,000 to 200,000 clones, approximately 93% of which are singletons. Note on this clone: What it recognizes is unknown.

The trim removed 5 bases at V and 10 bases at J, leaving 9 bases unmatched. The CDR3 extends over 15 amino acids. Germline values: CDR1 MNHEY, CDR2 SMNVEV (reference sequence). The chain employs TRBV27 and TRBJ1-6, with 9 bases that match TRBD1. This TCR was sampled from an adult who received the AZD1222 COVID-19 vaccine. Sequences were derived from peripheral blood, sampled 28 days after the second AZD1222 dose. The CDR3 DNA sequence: TGTGCCAGCAGTAAACAGGGGGCCGTAGGGTCACCCCTCCACTTT. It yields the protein CASSKQGAVGSPLHF.